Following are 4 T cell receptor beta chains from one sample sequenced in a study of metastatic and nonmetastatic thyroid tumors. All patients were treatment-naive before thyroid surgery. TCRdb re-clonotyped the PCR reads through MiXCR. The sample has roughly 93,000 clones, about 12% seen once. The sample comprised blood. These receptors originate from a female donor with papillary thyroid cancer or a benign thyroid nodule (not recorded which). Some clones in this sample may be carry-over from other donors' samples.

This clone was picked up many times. The CDR3 here is CASSYSRAKETQYF. CDR3 coding DNA: TGTGCCAGCAGTTACTCGCGGGCCAAAGAGACCCAGTACTTC. The rearrangement links TRBV6-5 to TRBJ2-5; possibly TRBD2 for D (5 bases). V lost 0 bases and J lost 3, with 8 bases in between. Germline CDR1 and CDR2: MNHEY and SVGAGI. The CDR3 totals 14 residues.

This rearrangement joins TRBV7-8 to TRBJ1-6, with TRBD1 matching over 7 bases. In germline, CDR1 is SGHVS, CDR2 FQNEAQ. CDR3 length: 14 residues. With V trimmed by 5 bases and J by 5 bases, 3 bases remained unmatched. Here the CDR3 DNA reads TGTGCCAGCAGCAGGGACAGCGATAATTCACCCCTCCACTTT. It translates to CASSRDSDNSPLHF.

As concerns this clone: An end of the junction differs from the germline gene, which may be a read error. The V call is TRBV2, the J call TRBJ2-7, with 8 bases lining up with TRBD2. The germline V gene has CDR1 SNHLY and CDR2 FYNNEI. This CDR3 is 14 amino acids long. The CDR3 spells CANSGPAGVGEQYF. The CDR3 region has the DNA TGTGCCAACAGTGGCCCAGCGGGAGTCGGTGAGCAGTACTTC. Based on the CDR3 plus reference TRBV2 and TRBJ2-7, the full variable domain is EPEVTQTPSHQVTQMGQEVILRCVPISNHLYFYWYRQILGQKVEFLVSFYNNEISEKSEIFDDQFSVERPDGSNFTLKIRSTKLEDSAMYFCANSGPAGVGEQYFGPGTRLTVT.

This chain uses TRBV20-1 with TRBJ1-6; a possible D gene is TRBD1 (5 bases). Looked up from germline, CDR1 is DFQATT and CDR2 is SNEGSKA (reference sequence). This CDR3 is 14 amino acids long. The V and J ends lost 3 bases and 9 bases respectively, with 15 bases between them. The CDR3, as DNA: TGCAGTGCTAGGGAGTCCGCAAGGGGTTCACCCCTCCACTTT. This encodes CSARESARGSPLHF.